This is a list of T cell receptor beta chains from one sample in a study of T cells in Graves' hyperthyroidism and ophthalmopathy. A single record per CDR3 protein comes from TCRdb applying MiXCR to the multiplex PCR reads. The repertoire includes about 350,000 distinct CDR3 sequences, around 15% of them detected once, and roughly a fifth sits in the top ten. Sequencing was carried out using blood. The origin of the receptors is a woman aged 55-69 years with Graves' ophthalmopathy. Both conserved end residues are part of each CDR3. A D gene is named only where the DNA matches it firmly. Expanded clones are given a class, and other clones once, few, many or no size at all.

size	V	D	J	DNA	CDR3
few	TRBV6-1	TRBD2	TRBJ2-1	TGTGCCAGCAGGGGGAGCGGGAGGGCCTTGGACAATGAGCAGTTCTTC	CASRGSGRALDNEQFF
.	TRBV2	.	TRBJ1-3	TGTGCCAGCAGGGAACGCAGTCCCCTCAGGCGGGACCGAAACACCATATATTTT	CASRERSPLRRDRNTIYF
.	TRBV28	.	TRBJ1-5	TGTGCCAGCAGTTTGAGGGTAGGCAATCAGCCCCAGCATTTT	CASSLRVGNQPQHF
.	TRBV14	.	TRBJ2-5	TGTGCCAGCAGCCAAGAGGACAGACCTCAAGAGACCCAGTACTTC	CASSQEDRPQETQYF
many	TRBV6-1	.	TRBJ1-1	TGTGCCAGCATGAGGATGAACACTGAAGCTTTCTTT	CASMRMNTEAFF
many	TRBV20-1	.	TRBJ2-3	TGCAGTGCTAGGTCCCCGGACAGAACGCAGTATTTT	CSARSPDRTQYF
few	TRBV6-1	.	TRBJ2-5	TGTGCCAGCAGCTCCTCTTCCGGGGGAGAGACCCAGTACTTC	CASSSSSGGETQYF
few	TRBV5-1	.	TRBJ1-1	TGCGCCAGCAGCCTGAGCGGGGGGGCGATCACTGAAGCTTTCTTT	CASSLSGGAITEAFF
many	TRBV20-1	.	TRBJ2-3	TGCAGTGCTAGTATCGGAAGGGGGTCGGATACGCAGTATTTT	CSASIGRGSDTQYF
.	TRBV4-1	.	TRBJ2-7	TGCGCCAGCAGCCAAGACGGGGGAAGAGCCTACGAGCAGTACTTC	CASSQDGGRAYEQYF
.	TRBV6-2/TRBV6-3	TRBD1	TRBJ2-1	TGTGCCAGCAGCCGCGGGACAGGGGGCCCCTACAATGAGCAGTTCTTC	CASSRGTGGPYNEQFF
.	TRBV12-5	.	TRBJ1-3	TGTGCTAGTGGTTTGGTATTAGAGGGGAGAGGCACCATATATTTT	CASGLVLEGRGTIYF
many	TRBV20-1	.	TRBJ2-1	TGCAGTGCCGCCCGAGACTTGTTAAATGAGCAGTTCTTC	CSAARDLLNEQFF
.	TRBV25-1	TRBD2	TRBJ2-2	TGTGCCAGCACAGCGGGGGGCATCCAGAACACCGGGGAGCTGTTTTTT	CASTAGGIQNTGELFF
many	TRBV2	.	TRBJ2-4	TGTGCCAGCAGTGAACGCGATATAGCCAAAAACATTCAGTACTTC	CASSERDIAKNIQYF
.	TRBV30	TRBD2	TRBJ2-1	TGTGCCTGGAGCCGCGGCCGCTGGGGGGGGGAGCAGTTCTTC	CAWSRGRWGGEQFF
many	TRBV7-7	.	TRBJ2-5	TGTGCTAGCAGCTTAGGAGGGGGGACGCTTCAAGAGACCCAGTACTTC	CASSLGGGTLQETQYF
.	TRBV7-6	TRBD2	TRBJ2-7	TGTGCCAGCAGCTTAGTACCGGGGAGGGGCCCCTACGAGCAGTACTTC	CASSLVPGRGPYEQYF
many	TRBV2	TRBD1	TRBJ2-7	TGTGCCAGCAGATCCGGGACAGGGCAAATCGAGCAGTACTTC	CASRSGTGQIEQYF
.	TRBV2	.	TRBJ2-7	TGTGCCAGCAGTGAAGCCAGGGGGAGGTACGAGCAGTACTTC	CASSEARGRYEQYF
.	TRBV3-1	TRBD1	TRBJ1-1	TGTGCCAGCAGCCAAGAGGACAGGACTACGAACACTGAAGCTTTCTTT	CASSQEDRTTNTEAFF
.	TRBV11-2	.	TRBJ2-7	TGTGCCAGCAGCGCTTCCCCAGAAGGGGGCTACGAGCAGTACTTC	CASSASPEGGYEQYF
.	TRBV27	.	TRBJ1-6	TGTGCCTCATCGGAGGGCTATAATTCACCCCTCCACTTT	CASSEGYNSPLHF
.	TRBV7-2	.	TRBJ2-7	TGTGCCAGCAGCTACGACACCCACGAGCAGTACTTC	CASSYDTHEQYF
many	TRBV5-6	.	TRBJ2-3	TGTGCCAGCAGCTTGGATCATAAAACAGATACGCAGTATTTT	CASSLDHKTDTQYF
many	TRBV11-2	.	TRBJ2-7	TGTGCCAGCAGCACAACTATTGACGAGCAGTACTTC	CASSTTIDEQYF
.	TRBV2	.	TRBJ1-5	TGTGCCAGCAGTGTTGGGGCAGATCATCAGCCCCAGCATTTT	CASSVGADHQPQHF
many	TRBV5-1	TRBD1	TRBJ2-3	TGCGCCAGCAGCCCCGGGACAGATTTTTTTTCAGATACGCAGTATTTT	CASSPGTDFFSDTQYF